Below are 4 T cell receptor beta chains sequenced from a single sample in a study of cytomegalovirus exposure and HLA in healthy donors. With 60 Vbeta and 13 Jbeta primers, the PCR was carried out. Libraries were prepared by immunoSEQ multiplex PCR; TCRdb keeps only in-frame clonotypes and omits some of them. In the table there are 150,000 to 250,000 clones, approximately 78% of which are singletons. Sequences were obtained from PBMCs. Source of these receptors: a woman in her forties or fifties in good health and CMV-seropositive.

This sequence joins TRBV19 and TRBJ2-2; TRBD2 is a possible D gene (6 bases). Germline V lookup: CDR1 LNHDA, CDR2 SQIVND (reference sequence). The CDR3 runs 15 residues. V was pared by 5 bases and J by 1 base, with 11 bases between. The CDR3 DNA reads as TGTGCCAGTAGTCGCGGGACGTGGAACACCGGGGAGCTGTTTTTT. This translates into CASSRGTWNTGELFF.

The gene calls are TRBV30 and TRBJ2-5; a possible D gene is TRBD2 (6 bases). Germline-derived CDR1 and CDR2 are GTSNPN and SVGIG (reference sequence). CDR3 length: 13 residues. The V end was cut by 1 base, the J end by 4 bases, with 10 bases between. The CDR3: CAWSGTTSETQYF. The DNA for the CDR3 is TGTGCCTGGAGTGGGACTACCTCAGAGACCCAGTACTTC.

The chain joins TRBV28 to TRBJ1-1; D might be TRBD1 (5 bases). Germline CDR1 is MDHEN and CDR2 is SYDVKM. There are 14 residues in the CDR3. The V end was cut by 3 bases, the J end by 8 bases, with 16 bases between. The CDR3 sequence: CASSFADRQGEAFF. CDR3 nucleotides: TGTGCCAGCAGTTTCGCGGACCGGCAGGGAGAAGCTTTCTTT.

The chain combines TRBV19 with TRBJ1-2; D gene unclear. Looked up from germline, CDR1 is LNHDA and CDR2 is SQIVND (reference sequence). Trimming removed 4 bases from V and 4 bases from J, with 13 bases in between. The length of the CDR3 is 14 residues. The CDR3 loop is CASSNRRARYGYTF. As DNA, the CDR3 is TGTGCCAGTAGTAATAGGAGGGCTCGCTATGGCTACACCTTC.